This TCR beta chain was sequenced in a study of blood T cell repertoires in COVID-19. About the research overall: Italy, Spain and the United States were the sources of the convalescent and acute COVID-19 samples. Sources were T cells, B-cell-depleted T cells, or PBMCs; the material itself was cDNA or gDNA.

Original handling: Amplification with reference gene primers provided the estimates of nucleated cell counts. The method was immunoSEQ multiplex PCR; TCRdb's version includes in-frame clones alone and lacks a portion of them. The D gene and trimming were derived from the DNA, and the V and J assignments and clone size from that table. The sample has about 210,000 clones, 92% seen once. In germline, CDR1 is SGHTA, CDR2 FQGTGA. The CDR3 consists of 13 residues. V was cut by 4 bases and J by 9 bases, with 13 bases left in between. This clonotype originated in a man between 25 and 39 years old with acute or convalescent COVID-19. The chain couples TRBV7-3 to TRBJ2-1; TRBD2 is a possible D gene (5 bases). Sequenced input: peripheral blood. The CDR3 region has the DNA TGTGCCAGCAGCTCCCGGGATGGCGGTGAGCAGTTCTTC. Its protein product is CASSSRDGGEQFF. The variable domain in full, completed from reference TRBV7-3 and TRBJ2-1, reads GAGVSQTPSNKVTEKGKYVELRCDPISGHTALYWYRQSLGQGPEFLIYFQGTGAADDSGLPNDRFFAVRPEGSVSTLKIQRTERGDSAVYLCASSSRDGGEQFFGPGTRLTVL.